This TCR beta chain comes out of a study of sequential checkpoint blockade in melanoma. On the study more broadly: First-line arms were nivolumab then ipilimumab, or the reverse, randomized 1:1. Both treatment sequences were followed by maintenance nivolumab.

The treatment was: randomized to nivolumab then ipilimumab (arm A) or the reverse (arm B). DNA-damaging chemotherapy had not been given to any patient beforehand. Findings and limits, study-wide: For nivolumab-first patients, baseline tumor clonality was associated with response.

About this clone: Antigen specificity is unknown.

Profiling relied on immunoSEQ multiplex PCR, and the TCRdb table lists in-frame clones only, not all of them. The sample records about 9,200 clones, roughly 25% being singletons. This CDR3 has 15 residues. V was cut by 1 base and J by 0 bases, with 10 bases left in between. Germline-derived CDR1 and CDR2 are SGHRS and YFSETQ. The sequenced sample was tumor tissue (inferred from file names), obtained from a patient given nivolumab and ipilimumab in sequence. This chain connects TRBV5-1 to TRBJ1-1; perhaps TRBD1 as D (5 bases). This TCR was sampled from a human donor with melanoma. The CDR3 DNA sequence: TGCGCCAGCAGCTTGTCATCGGGACTGAACACTGAAGCTTTCTTT. Protein product: CASSLSSGLNTEAFF.